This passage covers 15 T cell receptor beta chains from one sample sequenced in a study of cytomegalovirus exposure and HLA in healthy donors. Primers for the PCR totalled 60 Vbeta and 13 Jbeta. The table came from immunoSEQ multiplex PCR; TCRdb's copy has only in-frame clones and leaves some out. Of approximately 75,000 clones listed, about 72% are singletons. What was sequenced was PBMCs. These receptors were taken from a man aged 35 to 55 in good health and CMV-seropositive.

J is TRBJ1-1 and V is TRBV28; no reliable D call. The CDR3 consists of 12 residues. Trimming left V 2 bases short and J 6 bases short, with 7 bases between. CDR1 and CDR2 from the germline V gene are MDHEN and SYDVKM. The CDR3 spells CASSLGTAEAFF. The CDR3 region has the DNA TGTGCCAGCAGTTTAGGCACCGCTGAAGCTTTCTTT.

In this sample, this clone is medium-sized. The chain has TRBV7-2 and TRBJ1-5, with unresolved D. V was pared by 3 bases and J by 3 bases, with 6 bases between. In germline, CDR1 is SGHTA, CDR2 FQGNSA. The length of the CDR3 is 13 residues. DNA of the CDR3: TGTGCCAGCAGCTTCTACGACAATCAGCCCCAGCATTTT. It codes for CASSFYDNQPQHF.

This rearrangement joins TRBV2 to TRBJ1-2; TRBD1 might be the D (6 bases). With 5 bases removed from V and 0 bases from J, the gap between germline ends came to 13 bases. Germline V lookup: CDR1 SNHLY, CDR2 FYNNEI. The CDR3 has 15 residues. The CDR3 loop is CASSIRDTSNYGYTF. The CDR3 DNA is TGTGCCAGCAGTATCCGGGACACCTCTAACTATGGCTACACCTTC.

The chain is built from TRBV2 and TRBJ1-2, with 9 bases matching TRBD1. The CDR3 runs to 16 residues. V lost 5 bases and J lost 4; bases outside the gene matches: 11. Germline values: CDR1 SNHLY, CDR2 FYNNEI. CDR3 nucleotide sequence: TGTGCCAGCAGTCAGATATCGGACAGGGGTAGCTATGGCTACACCTTC. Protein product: CASSQISDRGSYGYTF.

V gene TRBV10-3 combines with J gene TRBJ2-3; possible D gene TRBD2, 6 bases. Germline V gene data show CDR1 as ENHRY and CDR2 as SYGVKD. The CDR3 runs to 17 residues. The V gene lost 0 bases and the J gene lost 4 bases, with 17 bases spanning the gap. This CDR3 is CAISESRGRGGADTQYF. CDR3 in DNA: TGTGCCATCAGTGAGTCAAGGGGTCGCGGAGGGGCAGATACGCAGTATTTT.

Written as DNA, the CDR3 is TGTGCCACCAGCAGAGGACCACGGGGGGGCTCCTACAATGAGCAGTTCTTC. It translates to CATSRGPRGGSYNEQFF. The chain combines TRBV15 with TRBJ2-1; TRBD2 aligns across 8 bases. J was trimmed by 0 bases and V by 1 base; bases with no gene match: 5. This CDR3 comprises 17 residues. Germline values: CDR1 LNHNV, CDR2 YYDKDF (reference sequence).

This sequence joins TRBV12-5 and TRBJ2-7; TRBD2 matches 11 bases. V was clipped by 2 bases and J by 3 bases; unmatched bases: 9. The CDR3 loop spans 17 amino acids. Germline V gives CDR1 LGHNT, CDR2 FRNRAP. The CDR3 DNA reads TGTGCTAGTGGTTTGCCCGACCTAGCGGGGGGTCTCTACGAGCAGTACTTC. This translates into CASGLPDLAGGLYEQYF.

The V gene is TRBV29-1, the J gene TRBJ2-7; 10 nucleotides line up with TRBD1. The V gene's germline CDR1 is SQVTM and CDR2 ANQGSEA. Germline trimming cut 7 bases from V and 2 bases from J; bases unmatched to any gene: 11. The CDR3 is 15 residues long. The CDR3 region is CSGGAGQGITYEQYF. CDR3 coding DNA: TGCAGCGGAGGTGCGGGACAGGGGATAACCTACGAGCAGTACTTC.

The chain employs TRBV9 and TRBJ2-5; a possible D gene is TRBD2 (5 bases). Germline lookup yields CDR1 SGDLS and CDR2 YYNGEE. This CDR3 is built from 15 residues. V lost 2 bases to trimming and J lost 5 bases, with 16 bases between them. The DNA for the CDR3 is TGTGCCAGCAGCGTGGAGATGCGGAGAGGGGAGACCCAGTACTTC. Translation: CASSVEMRRGETQYF.

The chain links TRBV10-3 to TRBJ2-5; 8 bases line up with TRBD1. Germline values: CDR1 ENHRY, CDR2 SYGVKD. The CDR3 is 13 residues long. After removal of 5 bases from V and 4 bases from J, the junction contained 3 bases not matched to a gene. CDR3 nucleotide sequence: TGTGCCATCAGTTGGGACAGGTTAGAGACCCAGTACTTC. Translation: CAISWDRLETQYF.

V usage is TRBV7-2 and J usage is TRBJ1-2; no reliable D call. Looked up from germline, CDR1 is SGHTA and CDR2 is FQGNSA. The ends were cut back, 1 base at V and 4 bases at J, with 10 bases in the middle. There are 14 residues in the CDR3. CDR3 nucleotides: TGTGCCAGCAGCTTAGTCCGGGGTGCCTATGGCTACACCTTC. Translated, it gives CASSLVRGAYGYTF.

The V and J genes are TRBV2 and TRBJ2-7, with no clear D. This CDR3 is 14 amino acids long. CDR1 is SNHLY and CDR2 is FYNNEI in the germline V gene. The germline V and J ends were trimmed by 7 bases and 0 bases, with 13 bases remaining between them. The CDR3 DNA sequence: TGTGCCAGCAAAGGAGATCAAACCTCCTACGAGCAGTACTTC. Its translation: CASKGDQTSYEQYF.

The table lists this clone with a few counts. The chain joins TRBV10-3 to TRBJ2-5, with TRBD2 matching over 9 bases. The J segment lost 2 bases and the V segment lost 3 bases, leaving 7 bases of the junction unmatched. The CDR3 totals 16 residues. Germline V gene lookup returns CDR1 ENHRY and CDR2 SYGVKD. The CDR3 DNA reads TGTGCCATCAGTGATTCTAGCGGGGCAAGTCAAGAGACCCAGTACTTC. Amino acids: CAISDSSGASQETQYF.

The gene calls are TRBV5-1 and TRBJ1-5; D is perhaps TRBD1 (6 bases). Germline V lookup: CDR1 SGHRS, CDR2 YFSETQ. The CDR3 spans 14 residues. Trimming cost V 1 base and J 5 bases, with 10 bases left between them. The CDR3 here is CASSLLGGDQPQHF. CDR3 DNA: TGCGCCAGCAGCTTGTTAGGGGGGGATCAGCCCCAGCATTTT.

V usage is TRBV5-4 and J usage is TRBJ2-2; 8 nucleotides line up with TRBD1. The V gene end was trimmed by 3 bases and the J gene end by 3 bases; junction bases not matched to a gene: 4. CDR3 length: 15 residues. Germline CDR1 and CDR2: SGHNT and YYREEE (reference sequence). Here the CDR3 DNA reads TGTGCCAGCAGCTGGACAGGGACGCACACCGGGGAGCTGTTTTTT. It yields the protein CASSWTGTHTGELFF.